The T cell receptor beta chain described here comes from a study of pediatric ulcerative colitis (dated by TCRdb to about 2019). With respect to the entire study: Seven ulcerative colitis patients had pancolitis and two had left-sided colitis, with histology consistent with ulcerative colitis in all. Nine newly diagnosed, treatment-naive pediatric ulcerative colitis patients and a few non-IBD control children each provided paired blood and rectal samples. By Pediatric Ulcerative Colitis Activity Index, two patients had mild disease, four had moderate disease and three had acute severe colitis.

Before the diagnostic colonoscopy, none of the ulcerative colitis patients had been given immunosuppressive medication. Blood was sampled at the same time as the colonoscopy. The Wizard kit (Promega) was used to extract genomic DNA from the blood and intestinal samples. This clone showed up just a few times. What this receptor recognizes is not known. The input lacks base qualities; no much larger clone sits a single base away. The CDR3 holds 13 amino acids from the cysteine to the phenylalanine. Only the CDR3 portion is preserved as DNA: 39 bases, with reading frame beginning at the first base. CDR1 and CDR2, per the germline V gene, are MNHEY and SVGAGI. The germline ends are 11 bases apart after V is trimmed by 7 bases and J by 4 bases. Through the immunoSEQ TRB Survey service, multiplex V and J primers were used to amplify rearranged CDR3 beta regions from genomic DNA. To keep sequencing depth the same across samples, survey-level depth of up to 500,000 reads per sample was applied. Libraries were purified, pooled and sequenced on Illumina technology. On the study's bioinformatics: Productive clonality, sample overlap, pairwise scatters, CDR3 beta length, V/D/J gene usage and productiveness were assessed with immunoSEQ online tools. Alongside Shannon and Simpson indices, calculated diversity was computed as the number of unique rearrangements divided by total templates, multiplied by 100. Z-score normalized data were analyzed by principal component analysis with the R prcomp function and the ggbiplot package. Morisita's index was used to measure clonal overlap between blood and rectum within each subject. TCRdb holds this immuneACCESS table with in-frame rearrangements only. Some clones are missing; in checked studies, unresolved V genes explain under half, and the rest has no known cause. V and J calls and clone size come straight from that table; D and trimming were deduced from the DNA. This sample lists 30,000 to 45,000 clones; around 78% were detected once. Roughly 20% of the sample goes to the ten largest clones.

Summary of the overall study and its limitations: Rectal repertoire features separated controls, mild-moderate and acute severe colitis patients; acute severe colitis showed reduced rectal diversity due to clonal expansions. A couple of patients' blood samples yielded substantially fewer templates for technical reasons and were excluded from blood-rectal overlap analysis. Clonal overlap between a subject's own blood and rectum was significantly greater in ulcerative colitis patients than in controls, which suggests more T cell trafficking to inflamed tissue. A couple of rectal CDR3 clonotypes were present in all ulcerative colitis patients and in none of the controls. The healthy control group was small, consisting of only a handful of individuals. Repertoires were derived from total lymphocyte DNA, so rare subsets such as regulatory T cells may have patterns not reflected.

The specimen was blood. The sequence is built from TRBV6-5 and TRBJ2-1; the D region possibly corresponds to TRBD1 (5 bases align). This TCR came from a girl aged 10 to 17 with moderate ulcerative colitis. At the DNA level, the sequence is TGTGCCAGCACACAGGTTTCTTACAATGAGCAGTTCTTC. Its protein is CASTQVSYNEQFF.